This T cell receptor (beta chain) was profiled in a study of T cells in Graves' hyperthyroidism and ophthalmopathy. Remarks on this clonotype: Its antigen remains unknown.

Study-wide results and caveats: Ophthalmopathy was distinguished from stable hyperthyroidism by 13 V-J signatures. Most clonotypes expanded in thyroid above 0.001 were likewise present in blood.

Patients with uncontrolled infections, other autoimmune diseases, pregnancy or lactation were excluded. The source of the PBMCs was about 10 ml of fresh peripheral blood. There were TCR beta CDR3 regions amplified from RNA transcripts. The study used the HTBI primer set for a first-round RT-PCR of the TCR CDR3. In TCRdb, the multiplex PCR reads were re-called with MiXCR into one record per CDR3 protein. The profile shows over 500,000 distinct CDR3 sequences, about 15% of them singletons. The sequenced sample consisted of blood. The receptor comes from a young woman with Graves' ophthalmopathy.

CDR3 sequence reads: CASSPRDHRQETQYF. The CDR3, as DNA: TGCGCCAGCAGCCCGCGGGACCACCGCCAAGAGACCCAGTACTTC. This chain uses TRBV4-1 with TRBJ2-5; a possible D gene is TRBD2 (6 bases). V lost 4 bases and J lost 1, with 13 bases in between. Per germline, CDR1 MGHRA and CDR2 YSYEKL. The CDR3 loop spans 15 amino acids.